The rows below give T cell receptor beta chains drawn from one sample of a study of T cell responses to AZD1222 COVID-19 vaccine. TCRdb keeps only in-frame clones here, not all; method: immunoSEQ multiplex PCR. The sample contains approximately 120,000 clones, about 90% of which appear only once. The starting material was peripheral blood, obtained on day 0 of AZD1222 vaccination. These receptors came from an adult in good health. Both conserved end residues are part of each CDR3. A D gene is named only where the DNA matches it firmly. Size is omitted from some rows. Given values are once, few, many or a class for expanded clones.

D gene	CDR3 length	J gene	V gene	clone size	CDR3 protein	CDR3 DNA
TRBD2	14	TRBJ2-1	TRBV5-1	-	CASSFGGAMNEQFF	TGCGCCAGCAGCTTCGGGGGGGCCATGAATGAGCAGTTCTTC
-	15	TRBJ1-1	TRBV25-1	-	CASSESSGRLSRAFF	TGTGCCAGCAGTGAATCCTCCGGAAGGCTTTCTAGAGCTTTCTTT
-	14	TRBJ1-3	TRBV5-6	-	CASSLPGGGNTIYF	TGTGCCAGCAGCCTGCCGGGAGGAGGAAACACCATATATTTT
-	13	TRBJ1-2	TRBV4-2	-	CASSQGIGYGYTF	TGTGCCAGCAGCCAAGGTATCGGGTATGGCTACACCTTC
-	14	TRBJ1-1	TRBV7-8	-	CASSLASGFPEAFF	TGTGCCAGCAGCTTAGCGAGCGGTTTCCCTGAAGCTTTCTTT
-	15	TRBJ2-3	TRBV7-8	few	CASSLQLVFTDTQYF	TGTGCCAGCAGCTTGCAACTAGTTTTCACAGATACGCAGTATTTT
-	16	TRBJ2-7	TRBV11-2	-	CASSLTRQRPFYEQYF	TGTGCCAGCAGCTTAACGCGGCAGAGACCATTCTACGAGCAGTACTTC
-	16	TRBJ2-1	TRBV4-1	-	CASSHRDIGSYNEQFF	TGCGCCAGCAGCCACCGGGACATTGGCTCCTACAATGAGCAGTTCTTC
-	14	TRBJ2-3	TRBV5-8	-	CASSSGPSTDTQYF	TGTGCCAGCAGTTCGGGCCCTAGCACAGATACGCAGTATTTT
-	16	TRBJ1-4	TRBV28	-	CASSPAGGGANEKLFF	TGTGCCAGCAGTCCCGCGGGTGGAGGGGCTAATGAAAAACTGTTTTTT